Each of the 30 T cell receptor beta chains below was sequenced from the same sample in a study of blood T cell repertoires in COVID-19 (TCRdb year 2020). Libraries were made using the immunoSEQ multiplex PCR assay. TCRdb holds this immuneACCESS table with in-frame rearrangements only. Some clones are missing; in checked studies, unresolved V genes explain under half, and the rest has no known cause. The sample yields some 46,000 clones; 80% to 90% were counted once. The ten largest account for less than 35% of the sample. Sequencing input: peripheral blood. The receptor source for this set is a woman at least 80 years old with COVID-19, enrolled during active disease.

V is TRBV6-5 and J is TRBJ1-5; D is undetermined. The CDR3 contains 12 residues. V was pared by 7 bases and J by 0 bases, with 4 bases between. Germline V gene lookup returns CDR1 MNHEY and CDR2 SVGAGI. The chain's CDR3 is CASKSSNQPQHF. The CDR3 DNA reads TGTGCCAGCAAGAGTAGCAATCAGCCCCAGCATTTT.

The gene calls are TRBV5-1 and TRBJ1-2; D is uncertain. Germline CDR1 SGHRS, CDR2 YFSETQ. CDR3 size: 14 residues. Trimming stripped 0 bases from V and 4 bases from J, with 10 bases between. CDR3 bases: TGCGCCAGCAGCTTGGAGTCAGTTTCCTATGGCTACACCTTC. This translates into CASSLESVSYGYTF.

This rearrangement joins TRBV5-6 to TRBJ2-1; possibly TRBD2 for D (5 bases). V gave up 4 bases and J gave up 0 bases, with 11 bases separating them. This CDR3 has 15 amino acids. The germline V gene encodes CDR1 SGHDT and CDR2 YYEEEE. This CDR3 reads CASSITSGSYNEQFF. In nucleotides, the CDR3 is TGTGCCAGCAGCATAACTAGTGGCTCCTACAATGAGCAGTTCTTC.

This clone turned up a few times. V usage is TRBV4-3 and J usage is TRBJ2-2; a possible D gene is TRBD1 (6 bases). The CDR3 is made up of 16 amino acids. V shed 0 bases and J shed 5 bases, with 13 bases lying between them. CDR1 is LGHNA and CDR2 is YSLEER in the germline V gene. CDR3 sequence (DNA): TGCGCCAGCAGCCAAGAAAGGGGGTTAGGGACCGGGGAGCTGTTTTTT. It is translated as CASSQERGLGTGELFF.

The chain joins TRBV7-8 to TRBJ2-7, with D perhaps TRBD2 (7 bases). The length of the CDR3 is 16 residues. The germline CDR1 and CDR2 sequences are SGHVS and FQNEAQ. V was clipped by 5 bases and J by 4 bases, with 21 bases between them. CDR3 region: CASSPSRGGTGYEQYF. Here the CDR3 DNA reads TGTGCCAGCAGCCCATCAAGGGGGGGCACCGGATACGAGCAGTACTTC.

This clone is a singleton in its sample. V and J are TRBV6-1 and TRBJ2-4; 9 positions match TRBD1. This CDR3 spans 20 amino acids. Germline loops: CDR1 MNHNS, CDR2 SASEGT. V gave up 1 base and J gave up 0 bases; unmatched junction bases: 13. CDR3 sequence (DNA): TGTGCCAGCAGTGAAGAAACACAGGGGGCGATCGAGCTAGCCAAAAACATTCAGTACTTC. It specifies CASSEETQGAIELAKNIQYF.

V gene TRBV12-3 or TRBV12-4 combines with J gene TRBJ1-6, with 8 bases fitting TRBD1. The V gene end was trimmed by 1 base and the J gene end by 18 bases; junction bases not matched to a gene: 5. The CDR3 sequence is 12 residues long. This chain's CDR3 is CASSLGRDRPHF. The DNA for the CDR3 is TGTGCCAGCAGTTTAGGCCGGGACAGGCCCCACTTT.

V is TRBV5-1 and J is TRBJ2-2, with D maybe TRBD1 (5 bases). In germline, CDR1 is SGHRS, CDR2 YFSETQ. The CDR3 length is 14 residues. V was trimmed by 5 bases and J by 1 base, leaving 9 bases between them. The CDR3 DNA is TGCGCCAGCAGATTAGGACAGAACACCGGGGAGCTGTTTTTT. Translated: CASRLGQNTGELFF.

This rearrangement joins TRBV28 to TRBJ2-1; 12 bases are shared with TRBD2. The germline CDR1 and CDR2 sequences are MDHEN and SYDVKM. The CDR3 runs 17 residues. V lost 0 bases, J lost 10 bases, and 10 bases stayed unmatched. The CDR3 region is CASSLWALAGGPGEQFF. The CDR3, as DNA: TGTGCCAGCAGTTTATGGGCCCTAGCGGGAGGGCCAGGGGAGCAGTTCTTC.

The chain joins TRBV4-2 to TRBJ2-7; no firm D call. The CDR3 is 14 residues long. In germline, CDR1 is LGHNA, CDR2 YNFKEQ. Trimming cost V 0 bases and J 3 bases, with 9 bases left between them. Written as DNA, the CDR3 is TGTGCCAGCAGCCAAGACCTGGAGAGCTACGAGCAGTACTTC. Translating gives CASSQDLESYEQYF.

The chain employs TRBV18 and TRBJ2-7; 9 bases map to TRBD1. The V gene end was trimmed by 3 bases and the J gene end by 4 bases; junction bases not matched to a gene: 7. CDR1 is KGHSH, CDR2 LQKENI, per germline. The CDR3 extends over 15 amino acids. The CDR3 DNA is TGTGCCAGCTCACCGTCCCGGGACAGGGATTACGAGCAGTACTTC. Residues: CASSPSRDRDYEQYF.

V and J are TRBV18 and TRBJ2-1; TRBD1 aligns across 7 bases. The CDR3 extends over 13 amino acids. Germline loops: CDR1 KGHSH, CDR2 LQKENI. The J segment lost 4 bases and the V segment lost 3 bases, leaving 0 bases of the junction unmatched. This chain's CDR3 is CASSPGQYNEQFF. The CDR3 DNA sequence: TGTGCCAGCTCACCGGGACAGTACAATGAGCAGTTCTTC. Drawing the rest from reference TRBV18 and TRBJ2-1, the complete variable domain is NAGVMQNPRHLVRRRGQEARLRCSPMKGHSHVYWYRQLPEEGLKFMVYLQKENIIDESGMPKERFSAEFPKEGPSILRIQQVVRGDSAAYFCASSPGQYNEQFFGPGTRLTVL.

V gene TRBV19 combines with J gene TRBJ1-1; D uncertain. The CDR3 totals 14 residues. Germline assignment: CDR1 LNHDA and CDR2 SQIVND (reference sequence). V lost 5 bases to trimming and J lost 3 bases, with 13 bases between them. Here the CDR3 reads CASSPGWRDTEAFF. The CDR3 nucleotides are TGTGCCAGTAGTCCCGGGTGGAGAGACACTGAAGCTTTCTTT.

J is TRBJ2-1 and V is TRBV6-5, with 7 nucleotides matching TRBD2. CDR1 MNHEY and CDR2 SVGAGI come from the germline V gene. J gave up 4 bases and V 0 bases, and 6 bases lay outside the gene matches. CDR3 length equals 16 residues. CDR3 DNA: TGTGCCAGCAGTTACTCGACTACGGGGGGTTACAATGAGCAGTTCTTC. Protein: CASSYSTTGGYNEQFF.

The chain has TRBV9 and TRBJ2-1; 7 bases line up with TRBD2. Trimming removed 0 bases from V and 6 bases from J; junction bases left unmatched: 9. This CDR3 region has 16 residues. Germline V gives CDR1 SGDLS, CDR2 YYNGEE. The CDR3 region is CASSVGEGPRGNEQFF. The CDR3 DNA sequence: TGTGCCAGCAGCGTAGGGGAGGGCCCGCGAGGCAATGAGCAGTTCTTC.

The chain joins TRBV7-8 to TRBJ2-4, with D possibly TRBD1 on 6 matching bases. This CDR3 has 14 residues. V lost 2 bases and J 6 bases, leaving 11 bases between the germline ends. Germline CDR1 is SGHVS and CDR2 is FQNEAQ. The CDR3 protein is CASSLTGTINIQYF. The CDR3 DNA is TGTGCCAGCAGCTTAACGGGGACAATAAACATTCAGTACTTC.

The rearrangement joins TRBV18 to TRBJ2-3; D possibly corresponds to TRBD2 (6 bases). The CDR3 consists of 15 residues. Looked up from germline, CDR1 is KGHSH and CDR2 is LQKENI. Trimming took 3 bases from V and 1 from J, leaving 11 bases between them. The CDR3 DNA reads as TGTGCCAGCTCACCTCTAGGCGGGGGCACAGATACGCAGTATTTT. Its translation: CASSPLGGGTDTQYF.

This clone was detected only a few times. This sequence joins TRBV7-9 and TRBJ2-3; TRBD1 agrees at 7 bases. The V gene end was trimmed by 4 bases and the J gene end by 0 bases; junction bases not matched to a gene: 7. The CDR3 length is 16 residues. Germline assignment: CDR1 SEHNR and CDR2 FQNEAQ (reference sequence). Here the CDR3 reads CASSSGQPLSTDTQYF. For the CDR3, the DNA is TGTGCCAGCAGCTCGGGACAGCCCCTTAGCACAGATACGCAGTATTTT.

The rearrangement joins TRBV6-5 to TRBJ2-2, with TRBD2 matching 13 bases. Germline CDR1 MNHEY, CDR2 SVGAGI. This CDR3 region has 16 residues. Trimming cost V 4 bases and J 5 bases; bases outside gene matches: 4. The CDR3 region has the DNA TGTGCCAGCAGTTGGACTAGCGGGAGAGTTACCGGGGAGCTGTTTTTT. It yields the protein CASSWTSGRVTGELFF.

In DNA, the CDR3 is TGTGCCAGCAGCTTCCTCACAGATACGCAGTATTTT. Its protein is CASSFLTDTQYF. The genes are TRBV7-2 and TRBJ2-3; D gene unclear. Looked up from germline, CDR1 is SGHTA and CDR2 is FQGNSA. Between the trimmed V and J ends, which lost 3 bases and 2 bases, there was a span of 3 bases. This CDR3 region has 12 residues.

The chain has TRBV7-2 and TRBJ2-7; 9 bases line up with TRBD1. Per germline, CDR1 SGHTA and CDR2 FQGNSA. V lost 1 base, J lost 3 bases, and 4 bases stayed unmatched. CDR3 size: 15 residues. In DNA, the CDR3 is TGTGCCAGCAGCTTAGGGAAGGACAGGGGCTACGAGCAGTACTTC. Translated, it gives CASSLGKDRGYEQYF.

The rearrangement joins TRBV23-1 to TRBJ2-7; maybe TRBD1 (6 bases). TRBV23-1 is flagged as an ORF with uncertain function. This CDR3 is built from 12 residues. Deletions cut 6 bases from V and 4 bases from J, with 10 bases between. The CDR3 DNA follows: TGCGCCAGCAGAGACAGGAGGTACGAGCAGTACTTC. Amino acids: CASRDRRYEQYF.

This chain uses TRBV28 with TRBJ2-1, with 12 bases lining up with TRBD2. The trim removed 3 bases at V and 3 bases at J, leaving 3 bases unmatched. This CDR3 is 16 amino acids long. Germline V CDR1 and CDR2: MDHEN, SYDVKM. CDR3 loop: CASSFGLAGNYNEQFF. As DNA, the CDR3 is TGTGCCAGCAGTTTCGGACTAGCGGGAAACTACAATGAGCAGTTCTTC.

This chain links TRBV7-2 with TRBJ2-2; D perhaps matches TRBD2 (6 bases). Trimming shortened V by 3 bases and J by 7 bases, and 15 bases separated the two germline ends. The CDR3 totals 15 residues. Germline assignment: CDR1 SGHTA and CDR2 FQGNSA. The CDR3 sequence: CASSFGTYLGGELFF. CDR3 coding DNA: TGTGCCAGCAGCTTTGGGACTTACCTTGGCGGGGAGCTGTTTTTT.

The rearrangement uses TRBV6-2 or TRBV6-3 and TRBJ1-5, with 9 bases lining up with TRBD1. This CDR3 is 17 amino acids long. V gave up 5 bases and J gave up 3 bases; unmatched junction bases: 11. Germline loops: CDR1 MNHEY, CDR2 SVGEGT. For the CDR3, the DNA is TGTGCCAGCAGTCGCCGACACCGGGACAGGGACAATCAGCCCCAGCATTTT. Protein product: CASSRRHRDRDNQPQHF.

This clone was seen only once. V and J are TRBV11-2 and TRBJ1-1; D is unresolved. V was cut by 3 bases and J by 4 bases, with 3 bases left in between. CDR1 and CDR2 (germline): SGHAT, FQNNGV. The CDR3 consists of 11 residues. In DNA form, the CDR3 reads TGTGCCAGCAGCTTTAGCACTGAAGCTTTCTTT. This encodes CASSFSTEAFF.

The rearrangement links TRBV4-3 to TRBJ2-1; 9 positions agree with TRBD2. The V gene end was trimmed by 4 bases and the J gene end by 0 bases; junction bases not matched to a gene: 13. The CDR3 contains 19 residues. Germline CDR1 LGHNA, CDR2 YSLEER. The CDR3 DNA is TGCGCCAGCAGCCCCGGTCCTAGCGGGATGATAAGCTCCTACAATGAGCAGTTCTTC. Its translation is CASSPGPSGMISSYNEQFF.

The chain combines TRBV15 with TRBJ1-5, with D possibly matching TRBD1 (5 bases). This CDR3 spans 17 amino acids. The V and J ends lost 1 base and 3 bases respectively, with 16 bases between them. Germline-derived CDR1 and CDR2 are LNHNV and YYDKDF (reference sequence). In nucleotides, the CDR3 is TGTGCCACCAGCAGAGGGAACGGGGGACCCCTCAATCAGCCCCAGCATTTT. Amino acids: CATSRGNGGPLNQPQHF.

The J gene is TRBJ1-2, the V gene TRBV4-3; TRBD1 is a possible D gene (6 bases). V lost 0 bases and J 6 bases, leaving 11 bases between the germline ends. The length of the CDR3 is 14 residues. Germline V lookup: CDR1 LGHNA, CDR2 YSLEER. Here the CDR3 DNA reads TGCGCCAGCAGCCAAGAGGACAGCCCTAATGGCTACACCTTC. Amino acids: CASSQEDSPNGYTF.

This clone came up a few times. The gene calls are TRBV28 and TRBJ1-3, with a weak D call TRBD1 (5 bases). Per the germline V gene, CDR1 is MDHEN and CDR2 is SYDVKM. CDR3 length: 15 amino acids. Trimming took 7 bases from V and 1 from J, leaving 14 bases between them. CDR3 region: CASTGLRLSGNTIYF. The CDR3 DNA reads as TGTGCCAGCACGGGACTCCGGTTGTCTGGAAACACCATATATTTT.